One and the same sample provided the 2 T cell receptor beta chains below, sequenced in a study of response to subunit inactivated influenza vaccine. Each CDR3 protein gets one entry after TCRdb re-called the RT-PCR reads with MiXCR. The table includes hundreds of thousands of distinct CDR3 sequences, roughly 22% detected once. Here the sequenced sample was PBMCs from blood, taken less than 22 months after vaccination. The origin of the receptors is a man aged 45 to 75 who received an inactivated influenza vaccine.

This clonotype came up a few times. J is TRBJ2-2 and V is TRBV4-2; tentatively, D is TRBD2 (6 bases). Trimming left V 4 bases short and J 2 bases short, with 14 bases between. Germline V gene lookup returns CDR1 LGHNA and CDR2 YNFKEQ. The CDR3 has 16 residues. The CDR3 nucleotides are TGTGCCAGCAGCCGCGGGACTGATTCCAACACCGGGGAGCTGTTTTTT. Protein sequence: CASSRGTDSNTGELFF.

This clonotype was observed a few times. The genes are TRBV4-2 and TRBJ2-7; D call uncertain. The CDR3 extends over 13 amino acids. The germline CDR1 and CDR2 sequences are LGHNA and YNFKEQ. Trimming pared 1 base from V and 2 bases from J, leaving 6 bases between. The CDR3 reads CASSQGSAYEQYF. CDR3 in DNA: TGTGCCAGCAGCCAAGGTTCAGCCTACGAGCAGTACTTC.